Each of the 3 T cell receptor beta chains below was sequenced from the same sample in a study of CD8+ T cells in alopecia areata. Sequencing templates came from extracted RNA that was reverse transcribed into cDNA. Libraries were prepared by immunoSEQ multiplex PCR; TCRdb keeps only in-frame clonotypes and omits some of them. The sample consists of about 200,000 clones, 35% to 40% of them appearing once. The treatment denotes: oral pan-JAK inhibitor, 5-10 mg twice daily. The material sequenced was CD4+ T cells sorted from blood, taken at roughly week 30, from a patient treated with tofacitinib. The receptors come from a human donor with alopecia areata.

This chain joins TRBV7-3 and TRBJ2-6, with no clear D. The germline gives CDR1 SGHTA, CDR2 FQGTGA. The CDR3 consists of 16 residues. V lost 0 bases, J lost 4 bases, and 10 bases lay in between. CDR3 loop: CASSLTPAYGANVLTF. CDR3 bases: TGTGCCAGCAGCTTAACTCCAGCTTACGGGGCCAACGTCCTGACTTTC.

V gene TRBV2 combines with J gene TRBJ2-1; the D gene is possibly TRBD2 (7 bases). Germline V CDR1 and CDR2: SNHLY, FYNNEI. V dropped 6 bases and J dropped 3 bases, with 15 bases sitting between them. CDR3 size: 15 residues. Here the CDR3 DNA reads TGTGCCAGCAGCCCCGAGGGGGGGAACTACAATGAGCAGTTCTTC. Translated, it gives CASSPEGGNYNEQFF.

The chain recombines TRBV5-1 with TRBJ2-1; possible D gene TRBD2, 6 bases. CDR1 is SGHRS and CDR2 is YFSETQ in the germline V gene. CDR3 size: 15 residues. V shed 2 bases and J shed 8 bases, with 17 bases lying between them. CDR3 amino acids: CASSFSGPHTDEQFF. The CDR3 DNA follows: TGCGCCAGCAGCTTTAGCGGACCCCACACCGATGAGCAGTTCTTC.